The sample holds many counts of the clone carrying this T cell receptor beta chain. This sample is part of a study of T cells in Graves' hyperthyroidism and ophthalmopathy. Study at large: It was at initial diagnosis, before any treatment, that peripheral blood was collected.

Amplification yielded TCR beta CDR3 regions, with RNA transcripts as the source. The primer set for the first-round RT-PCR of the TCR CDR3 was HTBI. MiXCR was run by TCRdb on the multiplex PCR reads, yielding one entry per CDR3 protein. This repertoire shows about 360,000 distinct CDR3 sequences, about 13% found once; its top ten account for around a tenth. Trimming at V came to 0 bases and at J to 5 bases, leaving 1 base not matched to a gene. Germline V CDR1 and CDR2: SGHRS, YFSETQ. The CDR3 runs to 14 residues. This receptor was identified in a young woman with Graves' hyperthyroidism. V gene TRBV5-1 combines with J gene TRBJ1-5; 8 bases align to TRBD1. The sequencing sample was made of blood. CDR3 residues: CASSLGDRHQPQHF. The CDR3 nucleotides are TGCGCCAGCAGCTTGGGGGACAGGCATCAGCCCCAGCATTTT.